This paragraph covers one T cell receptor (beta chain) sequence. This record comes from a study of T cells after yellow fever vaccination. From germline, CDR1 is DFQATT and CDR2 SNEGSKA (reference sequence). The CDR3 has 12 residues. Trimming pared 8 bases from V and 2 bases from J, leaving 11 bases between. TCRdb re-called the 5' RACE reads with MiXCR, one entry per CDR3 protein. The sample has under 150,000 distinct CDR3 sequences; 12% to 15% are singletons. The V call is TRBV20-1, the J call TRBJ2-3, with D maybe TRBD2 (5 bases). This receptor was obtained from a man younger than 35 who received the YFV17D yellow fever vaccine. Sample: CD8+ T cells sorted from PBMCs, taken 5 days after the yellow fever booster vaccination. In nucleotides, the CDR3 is TGCAGTAAGCGGAGCTACACAGATACGCAGTATTTT. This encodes CSKRSYTDTQYF.